Listed here are 2 T cell receptor beta chains from one sample, sequenced in a study of human T cells and chemical hapten exposure. TCRdb itself ran the RACE reads through MiXCR, one entry per CDR3 protein. This table holds around 40,000 distinct CDR3 sequences, roughly 13% found once. This sample's time point: patch test 3, about 24 weeks after DPC sensitization. Stated treatment: therapeutic diphenylcyclopropenone sensitization with weekly scalp DPC. The study extracted total RNA from unfractionated whole blood. The sequenced sample was whole blood, obtained in connection with sensitization to the hapten diphenylcyclopropenone (DPC). The receptors derive from a woman aged 40-49 years with alopecia areata. Some clones in this sample may be carry-over from other donors' samples.

This clonotype occurred many times. The V call is TRBV7-9, the J call TRBJ1-5, with D uncertain. The length of the CDR3 is 15 residues. Germline-derived CDR1 and CDR2 are SEHNR and FQNEAQ (reference sequence). With 3 bases removed from V and 1 base from J, the gap between germline ends came to 10 bases. The chain's CDR3 is CASSFGQESNQPQHF. In DNA form, the CDR3 reads TGTGCCAGCAGCTTCGGTCAGGAAAGCAATCAGCCCCAGCATTTT.

This clonotype was counted at least ten times. This sequence joins TRBV12-3 or TRBV12-4 and TRBJ2-3, with TRBD2 matching 7 bases. This CDR3 comprises 17 residues. The V gene end was trimmed by 5 bases and the J gene end by 6 bases; junction bases not matched to a gene: 17. The CDR3 sequence is CASSTWQTSPPADTQYF. CDR3 coding DNA: TGTGCCAGCAGTACCTGGCAGACTAGCCCTCCCGCTGATACGCAGTATTTT.